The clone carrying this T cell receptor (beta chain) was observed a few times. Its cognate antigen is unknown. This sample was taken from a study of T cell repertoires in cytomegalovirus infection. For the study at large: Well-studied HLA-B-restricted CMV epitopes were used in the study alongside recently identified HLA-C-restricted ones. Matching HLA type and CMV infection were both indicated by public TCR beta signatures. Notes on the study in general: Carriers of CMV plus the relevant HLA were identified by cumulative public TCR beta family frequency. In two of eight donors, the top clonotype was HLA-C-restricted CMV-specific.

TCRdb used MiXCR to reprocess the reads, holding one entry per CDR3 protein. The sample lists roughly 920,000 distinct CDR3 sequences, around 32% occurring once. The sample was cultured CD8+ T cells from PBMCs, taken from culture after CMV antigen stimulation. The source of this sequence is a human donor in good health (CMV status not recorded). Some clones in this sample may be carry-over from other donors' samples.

CDR3 amino acids: CASRRDFQETQYF. CDR3 in DNA: TGTGCCAGCAGGAGGGACTTCCAAGAGACCCAGTACTTC. This rearrangement joins TRBV12-3 or TRBV12-4 to TRBJ2-5; maybe TRBD2 (6 bases). This CDR3 has 13 amino acids. V was clipped by 6 bases and J by 1 base, with 9 bases between them.